This is a list of T cell receptor beta chains from one sample in a study of blood T cell repertoires in COVID-19. Sequencing used immunoSEQ multiplex PCR; TCRdb keeps in-frame clones, though not all of them. The sample contains approximately 440,000 clones, about nine tenths of which appear only once. Sequencing was carried out using PBMCs or T cells enriched from blood (not recorded which). These receptors all stem from a young man who had recovered from COVID-19. Both conserved end residues are part of each CDR3. A D gene is named only where the DNA matches it firmly. The size of a clone is reported for some rows only, either as once, few or many, or as a class for expanded clones.

CASTSSPRSSYEQYF,TGTGCCAGCACCTCCTCTCCGAGGAGCTCCTACGAGCAGTACTTC,-,-,TRBJ2-7,TRBV27
CASSSTSRVYYGYTF,TGTGCCAGCAGCTCCACAAGCAGGGTTTACTATGGCTACACCTTC,-,-,TRBJ1-2,TRBV9
CASSLGNYEQYF,TGTGCCAGCAGTTTAGGTAACTACGAGCAGTACTTC,-,-,TRBJ2-7,TRBV12-3/TRBV12-4
CASSRQGNSPLHF,TGTGCCAGCTCCAGACAGGGTAATTCACCCCTCCACTTT,-,TRBD1,TRBJ1-6,TRBV27
CASSSHGGSIGEQYF,TGTGCCAGCAGCTCACACGGGGGGAGCATAGGCGAGCAGTACTTC,-,TRBD2,TRBJ2-7,TRBV7-2
CASSQEGLAGAYNEQFF,TGTGCCAGCAGCCAAGAGGGACTAGCGGGAGCCTACAATGAGCAGTTCTTC,-,TRBD2,TRBJ2-1,TRBV4-2
CASSPDSDEQYF,TGTGCCAGCAGCCCCGACAGCGACGAGCAGTACTTC,-,-,TRBJ2-7,TRBV11-3
CATSPPPGKFYGYTF,TGTGCCACCAGCCCACCGCCGGGGAAGTTCTATGGCTACACCTTC,-,-,TRBJ1-2,TRBV15
CASSQQGQGISNSPLHF,TGCGCCAGCAGCCAACAAGGACAGGGAATAAGTAATTCACCCCTCCACTTT,-,TRBD1,TRBJ1-6,TRBV4-1
CASSLMVRPDEQYF,TGTGCCAGCAGCTTAATGGTCAGGCCGGACGAGCAGTACTTC,-,-,TRBJ2-7,TRBV7-3
CASSLEGGGGYTF,TGTGCCAGCAGCCTGGAAGGGGGGGGTGGCTACACCTTC,-,-,TRBJ1-2,TRBV7-9
CASSERGESNEQFF,TGTGCCAGCAGTGAGCGGGGGGAATCCAATGAGCAGTTCTTC,-,TRBD2,TRBJ2-1,TRBV6-1
CARPDRVLSYSQPQHF,TGTGCCCGCCCCGACAGGGTCTTATCTTATAGTCAGCCCCAGCATTTT,-,TRBD1,TRBJ1-5,TRBV25-1
CASSESQGGYGYTF,TGCGCCAGCAGTGAGTCCCAGGGCGGCTATGGCTACACCTTC,-,-,TRBJ1-2,TRBV10-2
CASSQGDSMNTEAFF,TGCGCCAGCAGCCAGGGGGACAGCATGAACACTGAAGCTTTCTTT,-,TRBD1,TRBJ1-1,TRBV4-1
CASSEWGTEGNTIYF,TGTGCCAGCAGCGAGTGGGGGACAGAGGGAAACACCATATATTTT,-,TRBD1,TRBJ1-3,TRBV7-6
CASSLGGRGDEKLFF,TGTGCCAGCAGCTTGGGGGGACGCGGGGATGAAAAACTGTTTTTT,-,-,TRBJ1-4,TRBV5-4
CASSQPSGPSTDTQYF,TGCGCCAGCAGCCAGCCAAGCGGGCCTAGCACAGATACGCAGTATTTT,once,-,TRBJ2-3,TRBV4-1
CASSVAQGSGGEAFF,TGTGCCAGCAGCGTAGCTCAGGGCTCCGGCGGTGAAGCTTTCTTT,-,-,TRBJ1-1,TRBV9
CASSPRWGQGNTIYF,TGTGCCAGCTCACCGAGGTGGGGGCAAGGAAACACCATATATTTT,-,-,TRBJ1-3,TRBV18
CAIPGAGGYTF,TGTGCCATCCCAGGGGCCGGTGGCTACACCTTC,once,-,TRBJ1-2,TRBV10-3
CASSLPGHSPLHF,TGTGCCAGCAGTTTGCCAGGGCATTCACCCCTCCACTTT,-,-,TRBJ1-6,TRBV27
CASSSEGASYNEQFF,TGTGCCAGCAGCTCCGAGGGAGCTTCCTACAATGAGCAGTTCTTC,-,-,TRBJ2-1,TRBV5-8
CASTQDREVTEAFF,TGCGCCAGCACCCAGGACAGGGAGGTTACTGAAGCTTTCTTT,-,TRBD1,TRBJ1-1,TRBV5-1
CAWSVLLLASGGYTF,TGTGCCTGGAGTGTCCTTCTTCTGGCGTCGGGGGGCTACACCTTC,-,-,TRBJ1-2,TRBV30
CASRLQGALNTEAFF,TGTGCCAGCAGGTTACAGGGGGCCCTGAACACTGAAGCTTTCTTT,-,TRBD1,TRBJ1-1,TRBV27
CASSQVGGGSTEAFF,TGTGCCAGCAGCCAAGTCGGAGGGGGCTCCACTGAAGCTTTCTTT,-,TRBD1,TRBJ1-1,TRBV3-1/TRBV3-2
CASKTGAYGNTIYF,TGTGCCAGCAAAACAGGGGCCTATGGAAACACCATATATTTT,-,TRBD1,TRBJ1-3,TRBV28
CASSFSGLKETQYF,TGTGCCAGCAGCTTTTCAGGGCTGAAAGAGACCCAGTACTTC,-,-,TRBJ2-5,TRBV13
CASSQDMGKLFF,TGTGCCAGCAGCCAGGACATGGGAAAACTGTTTTTT,-,-,TRBJ1-4,TRBV3-1/TRBV3-2
CASSEELARGGKYF,TGTGCCAGCAGTGAAGAGTTAGCCCGAGGGGGAAAGTACTTC,-,-,TRBJ2-7,TRBV2
CAASGGEGYEQYF,TGTGCCGCGAGCGGGGGAGAAGGGTACGAGCAGTACTTC,-,TRBD2,TRBJ2-7,TRBV30
CASSLGTSGSFSTSYEQYF,TGTGCCAGCAGCTTGGGAACTAGCGGGAGTTTTTCAACATCCTACGAGCAGTACTTC,once,TRBD2,TRBJ2-7,TRBV5-4
CASSISRSLNGNTIYF,TGTGCCAGTAGTATAAGCAGGTCCCTGAACGGAAACACCATATATTTT,-,-,TRBJ1-3,TRBV19
CASSQDRTGPEAFF,TGCGCCAGCAGCCAAGATCGAACAGGGCCTGAAGCTTTCTTT,once,-,TRBJ1-1,TRBV4-1
CASSLGAGGLGNTIYF,TGCGCCAGCAGCTTGGGCGCCGGAGGGCTTGGAAACACCATATATTTT,-,-,TRBJ1-3,TRBV5-1
CASRIGAERGSPLHF,TGTGCCAGCAGAATTGGGGCGGAAAGGGGGTCACCCCTCCACTTT,-,-,TRBJ1-6,TRBV6-5
CASSGGQDKDYEQYF,TGTGCCAGCAGTGGGGGCCAGGACAAGGACTACGAGCAGTACTTC,few,-,TRBJ2-7,TRBV7-9
CASSQLSDSEAFF,TGTGCCAGCAGCCAACTCTCGGACTCTGAAGCTTTCTTT,-,-,TRBJ1-1,TRBV3-1/TRBV3-2
CASRITGTLGYTF,TGTGCCAGCAGGATAACAGGGACACTGGGCTACACCTTC,-,-,TRBJ1-2,TRBV27
CASSSLEASVLYGELFF,TGTGCCAGCAGCTCCCTGGAGGCTAGCGTTTTGTACGGGGAGCTGTTTTTT,few,-,TRBJ2-2,TRBV5-5
CASSLGGRANSPLHF,TGTGCCAGCAGTTTGGGCGGCAGGGCGAATTCACCCCTCCACTTT,-,-,TRBJ1-6,TRBV28
CASSPTRGNTEAFF,TGTGCCAGCAGCCCCACCAGGGGGAACACTGAAGCTTTCTTT,-,-,TRBJ1-1,TRBV9
CASSIFGRDNQPQHF,TGTGCCAGTAGTATATTCGGACGGGACAATCAGCCCCAGCATTTT,-,-,TRBJ1-5,TRBV19
CAWSGTGFLATNEKLFF,TGTGCCTGGAGCGGGACAGGGTTTTTGGCAACTAATGAAAAACTGTTTTTT,-,TRBD1,TRBJ1-4,TRBV30
CATSDASGRTGELFF,TGTGCCACCAGTGATGCTAGCGGCCGCACCGGGGAGCTGTTTTTT,-,TRBD2,TRBJ2-2,TRBV24-1
CASSLSQASYNEQFF,TGTGCCAGCAGCCTTTCACAAGCGTCGTACAATGAGCAGTTCTTC,-,-,TRBJ2-1,TRBV11-1
CASSPRPLTLSYGYTF,TGTGCCAGTAGTCCCCGCCCCTTAACTCTTTCATATGGCTACACCTTC,-,-,TRBJ1-2,TRBV19
CASSDFWATNEKLFF,TGTGCCAGTAGTGACTTTTGGGCAACTAATGAAAAACTGTTTTTT,-,-,TRBJ1-4,TRBV19
CASSPDYHEQFF,TGTGCCAGCAGTCCCGACTACCACGAGCAGTTCTTC,-,-,TRBJ2-1,TRBV2
CASTVAVTGELFF,TGTGCCAGCACTGTAGCGGTCACCGGGGAGCTGTTTTTT,-,-,TRBJ2-2,TRBV25-1
CASSEGNGEEVDTQYF,TGTGCCAGCAGCGAGGGGAATGGGGAGGAGGTAGATACGCAGTATTTT,-,-,TRBJ2-3,TRBV9
CASSNLAGEHTQYF,TGTGCCAGTAGCAATCTAGCGGGAGAACATACGCAGTATTTT,-,TRBD2,TRBJ2-3,TRBV19
CASTPGQGIYQPQHF,TGTGCCAGCACACCGGGACAGGGTATCTATCAGCCCCAGCATTTT,-,TRBD1,TRBJ1-5,TRBV28